This passage covers 10 T cell receptor beta chains from one sample sequenced in a study of blood T cell repertoires in COVID-19 (TCRdb year 2020). Libraries came from the immunoSEQ multiplex PCR assay. This is the immuneACCESS table as TCRdb keeps it, with only in-frame sequences that have V and J called. A part of the clones is gone; compared with another copy, unresolved V genes explain less than half, and the rest is unexplained. In this sample the table shows 250,000 to 350,000 clones, about 88% of which occur a single time. The biggest ten clones account for 2.6% of the sample. The sample consisted of PBMCs or T cells enriched from blood (not recorded which). The receptors originated from a man between 60 and 75 years old who had recovered from COVID-19.

The rearrangement links TRBV4-3 to TRBJ1-2, with 7 bases fitting TRBD1. Trimming removed 0 bases from V and 10 bases from J; junction bases left unmatched: 11. The CDR3 sequence is 15 residues long. Germline CDR1 LGHNA, CDR2 YSLEER. The DNA of the CDR3 is TGCGCCAGCAGCCAAGATGTGACAGGGATGACCCCCTACACCTTC. Its translation: CASSQDVTGMTPYTF.

The gene calls are TRBV7-2 and TRBJ2-1, with 8 bases identical to TRBD1. The V gene end was trimmed by 1 base and the J gene end by 7 bases; junction bases not matched to a gene: 3. Germline V gene sequence: CDR1 SGHTA, CDR2 FQGNSA. CDR3 length equals 14 residues. CDR3 protein: CASSLGQGANEQFF. The CDR3 nucleotides are TGTGCCAGCAGCTTAGGCCAGGGGGCGAATGAGCAGTTCTTC.

The rearrangement links TRBV27 to TRBJ2-1; 8 bases agree with TRBD2. The CDR3 contains 16 residues. V dropped 2 bases and J dropped 7; count of bases not matched to a gene: 10. Germline V gene lookup returns CDR1 MNHEY and CDR2 SMNVEV (reference sequence). This chain's CDR3 is CASSLVPGGAVNEQFF. The CDR3 coding sequence is TGTGCCAGCAGTTTAGTACCCGGGGGGGCGGTTAATGAGCAGTTCTTC.

V gene TRBV7-2 combines with J gene TRBJ2-2; D is unclear. Germline V gene lookup returns CDR1 SGHTA and CDR2 FQGNSA. This CDR3 region has 14 residues. V lost 1 base and J 0 bases, leaving 3 bases between the germline ends. Here the CDR3 reads CASSLVANTGELFF. CDR3 nucleotides: TGTGCCAGCAGCTTAGTAGCGAACACCGGGGAGCTGTTTTTT.

This clone has only one observation. The V call is TRBV2, the J call TRBJ1-1, with a possible D match to TRBD1 (6 bases). This CDR3 spans 17 amino acids. The germline V and J ends were trimmed by 7 bases and 0 bases, with 21 bases remaining between them. The germline V gene encodes CDR1 SNHLY and CDR2 FYNNEI. CDR3 loop: CASILNLRTAMNTEAFF. The CDR3 region has the DNA TGTGCCAGCATCCTAAACCTGAGGACAGCCATGAACACTGAAGCTTTCTTT.

The V gene is TRBV2, the J gene TRBJ1-1; D is uncertain. With 8 bases removed from V and 4 bases from J, the gap between germline ends came to 14 bases. There are 13 residues in the CDR3. Germline V gene lookup returns CDR1 SNHLY and CDR2 FYNNEI. In DNA form, the CDR3 reads TGTGCCAGCCTAGAGGGTTGGGGCACTGAAGCTTTCTTT. Its protein product is CASLEGWGTEAFF.

The rearrangement joins TRBV9 to TRBJ2-2; TRBD1 matches 7 bases. This CDR3 region has 15 residues. CDR1 SGDLS and CDR2 YYNGEE come from the germline V gene. Unmatched junction bases numbered 9, after V lost 6 bases and J lost 4 bases. Written as DNA, the CDR3 is TGTGCCAGCACCCCTTACAGGGGCCCCACCGGGGAGCTGTTTTTT. Protein: CASTPYRGPTGELFF.

This chain connects TRBV3-1 (or the pseudogene TRBV3-2) to TRBJ1-1, with a tentative D call TRBD1 (5 bases). CDR1 LGHDT and CDR2 YNNKEL come from the germline V gene (reference sequence). The length of the CDR3 is 11 residues. Trimming stripped 4 bases from V and 8 bases from J, with 8 bases between. DNA for the CDR3: TGTGCCAGCAGCCGAGGACAAGAAGCTTTCTTT. Translated, it gives CASSRGQEAFF.

CDR3 DNA sequence: TGTGCCAGCAGTGACAGGGGCTACGAGCAGTACTTC. Translating gives CASSDRGYEQYF. The chain uses TRBV25-1 and TRBJ2-7; maybe TRBD1 (6 bases). The CDR3 runs 12 residues. V shed 3 bases and J shed 3 bases, with 6 bases lying between them. The V gene's germline CDR1 is MGHDK and CDR2 SYGVNS.

The chain couples TRBV11-2 to TRBJ2-3; 11 nucleotides agree with TRBD2. The germline V gene has CDR1 SGHAT and CDR2 FQNNGV. V lost 1 base to trimming and J lost 3 bases; unmatched junction nucleotides: 3. This CDR3 has 16 amino acids. The CDR3 DNA reads TGTGCCAGCAGCTTAGTTAGCGGGAGGGGTACAGATACGCAGTATTTT. Its protein is CASSLVSGRGTDTQYF.